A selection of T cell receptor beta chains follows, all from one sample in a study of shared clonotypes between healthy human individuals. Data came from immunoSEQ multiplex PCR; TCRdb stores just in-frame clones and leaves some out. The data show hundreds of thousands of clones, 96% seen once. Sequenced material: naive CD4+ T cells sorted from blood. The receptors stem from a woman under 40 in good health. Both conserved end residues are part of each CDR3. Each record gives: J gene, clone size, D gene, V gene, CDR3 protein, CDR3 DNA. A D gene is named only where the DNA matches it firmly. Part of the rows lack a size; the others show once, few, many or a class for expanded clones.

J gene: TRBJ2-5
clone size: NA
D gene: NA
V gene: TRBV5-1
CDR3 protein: CASRGQETQYF
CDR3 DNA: TGCGCCAGCAGGGGCCAAGAGACCCAGTACTTC

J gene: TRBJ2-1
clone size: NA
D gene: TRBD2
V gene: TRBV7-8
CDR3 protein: CASSLRLAGTYNEQFF
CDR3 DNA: TGTGCCAGCAGCTTGAGACTAGCGGGGACCTACAATGAGCAGTTCTTC

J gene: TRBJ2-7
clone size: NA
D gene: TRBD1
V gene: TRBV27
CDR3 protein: CASSFDRGAPYEQYF
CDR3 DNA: TGTGCCAGCAGTTTTGACAGGGGAGCTCCTTACGAGCAGTACTTC

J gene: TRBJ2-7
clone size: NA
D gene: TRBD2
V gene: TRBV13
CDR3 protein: CASSFNGGIYEQYF
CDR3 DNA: TGTGCCAGCAGCTTTAACGGGGGGATCTACGAGCAGTACTTC

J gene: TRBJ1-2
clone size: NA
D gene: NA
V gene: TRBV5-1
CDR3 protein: CASSPGTSEGYTF
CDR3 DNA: TGCGCCAGCAGCCCCGGGACCTCAGAGGGCTACACCTTC

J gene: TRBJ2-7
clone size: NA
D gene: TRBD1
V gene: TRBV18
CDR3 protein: CASSPGQGGDQYF
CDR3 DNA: TGTGCCAGCTCACCGGGACAGGGCGGGGATCAATACTTC

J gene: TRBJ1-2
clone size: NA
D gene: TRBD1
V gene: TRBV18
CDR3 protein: CASSPSGQAFGYTF
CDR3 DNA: TGTGCCAGCTCACCATCGGGACAGGCATTTGGCTACACCTTC

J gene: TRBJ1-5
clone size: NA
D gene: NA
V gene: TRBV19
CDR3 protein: CASSTTVTSGNQPQHF
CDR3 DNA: TGTGCCAGTAGTACGACAGTCACCTCGGGCAATCAGCCCCAGCATTTT

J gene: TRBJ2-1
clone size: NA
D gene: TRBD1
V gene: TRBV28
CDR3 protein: CASSLDRVFNEQFF
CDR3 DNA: TGTGCCAGCAGTTTGGACAGGGTTTTCAATGAGCAGTTCTTC

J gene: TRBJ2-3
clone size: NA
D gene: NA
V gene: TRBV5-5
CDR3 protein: CASSLAWDISVTQYF
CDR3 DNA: TGTGCCAGCAGCTTGGCCTGGGACATAAGTGTTACGCAGTATTTT

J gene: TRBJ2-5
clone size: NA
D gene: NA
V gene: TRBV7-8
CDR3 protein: CASSDREFEETQYF
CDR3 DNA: TGTGCCAGCAGCGACCGGGAGTTTGAAGAGACCCAGTACTTC

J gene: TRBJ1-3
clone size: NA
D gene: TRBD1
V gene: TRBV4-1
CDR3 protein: CASSHLATGVMSNTIYF
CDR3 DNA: TGCGCCAGCAGCCACCTAGCCACAGGGGTAATGAGTAACACCATATATTTT

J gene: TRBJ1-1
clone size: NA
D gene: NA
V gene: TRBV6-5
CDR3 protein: CASSYSGTLNTEAFF
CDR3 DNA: TGTGCCAGCAGTTACTCGGGTACCCTGAACACTGAAGCTTTCTTT

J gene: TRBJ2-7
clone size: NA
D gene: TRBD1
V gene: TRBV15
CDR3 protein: CATSSTGDEQYF
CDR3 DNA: TGTGCCACCAGCAGTACAGGGGATGAGCAGTACTTC

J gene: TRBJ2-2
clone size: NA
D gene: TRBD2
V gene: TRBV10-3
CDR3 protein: CAISESMAGLAGAGKTGELFF
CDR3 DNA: TGTGCCATCAGTGAGTCGATGGCGGGACTAGCGGGAGCGGGAAAAACCGGGGAGCTGTTTTTT

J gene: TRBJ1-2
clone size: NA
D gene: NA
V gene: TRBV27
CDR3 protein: CASSSDKLYGYTF
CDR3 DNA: TGTGCCAGCAGTTCCGACAAACTCTATGGCTACACCTTC

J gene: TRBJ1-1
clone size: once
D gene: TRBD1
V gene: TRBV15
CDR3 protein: CATSRAGTGNTEAFF
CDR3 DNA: TGTGCCACCAGCAGGGCCGGGACAGGGAACACTGAAGCTTTCTTT

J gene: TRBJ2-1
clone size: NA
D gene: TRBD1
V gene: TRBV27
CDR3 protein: CASSMGQHYNEQFF
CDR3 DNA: TGTGCCAGCAGTATGGGACAGCACTACAATGAGCAGTTCTTC

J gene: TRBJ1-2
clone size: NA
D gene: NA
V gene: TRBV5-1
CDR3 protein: CASSGGAENYGYTF
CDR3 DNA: TGCGCCAGCAGCGGCGGGGCGGAAAACTATGGCTACACCTTC

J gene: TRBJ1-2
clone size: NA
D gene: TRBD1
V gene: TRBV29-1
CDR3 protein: CSVESFEGQGMDGYTF
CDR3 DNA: TGCAGCGTTGAAAGTTTCGAAGGACAGGGGATGGATGGCTACACCTTC

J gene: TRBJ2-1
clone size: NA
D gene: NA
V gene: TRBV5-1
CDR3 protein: CASSLGTDWRINNEQFF
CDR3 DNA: TGCGCCAGCAGCTTGGGAACGGACTGGCGGATCAACAATGAGCAGTTCTTC

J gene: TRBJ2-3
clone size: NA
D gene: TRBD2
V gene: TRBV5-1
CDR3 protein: CASRRTSGGSSTDTQYF
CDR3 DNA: TGCGCCAGCAGAAGGACTAGCGGGGGATCTAGCACAGATACGCAGTATTTT

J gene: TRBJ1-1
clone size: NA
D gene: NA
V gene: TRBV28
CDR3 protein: CASSPGWKTEAFF
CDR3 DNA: TGTGCCAGCAGCCCCGGTTGGAAGACTGAAGCTTTCTTT

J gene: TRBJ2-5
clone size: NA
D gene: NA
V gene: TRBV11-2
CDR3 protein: CASSLRVGGMETQYF
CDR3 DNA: TGTGCCAGCAGCTTACGGGTTGGGGGTATGGAGACCCAGTACTTC

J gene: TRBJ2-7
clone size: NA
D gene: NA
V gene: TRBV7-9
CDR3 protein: CASSLGGEPLYEQYF
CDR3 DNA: TGTGCCAGCAGCTTAGGGGGGGAACCTCTCTACGAGCAGTACTTC

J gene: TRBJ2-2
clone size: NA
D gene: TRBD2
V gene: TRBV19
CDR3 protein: CASIPSGRETGELFF
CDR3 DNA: TGTGCCAGTATCCCTAGCGGGAGAGAAACCGGGGAGCTGTTTTTT

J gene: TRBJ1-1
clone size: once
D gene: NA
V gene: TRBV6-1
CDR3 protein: CASSVAGGVNTEAFF
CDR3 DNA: TGTGCCAGCAGTGTTGCGGGAGGGGTGAACACTGAAGCTTTCTTT

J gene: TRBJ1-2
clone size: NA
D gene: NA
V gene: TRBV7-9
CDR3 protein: CASSLDLSWGYTF
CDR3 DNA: TGTGCCAGCAGCTTAGACCTTTCCTGGGGCTACACCTTC

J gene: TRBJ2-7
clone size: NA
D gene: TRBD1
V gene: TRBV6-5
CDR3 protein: CASSLRDRGYEQYF
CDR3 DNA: TGTGCCAGCAGCCTCCGGGACAGGGGATACGAGCAGTACTTC

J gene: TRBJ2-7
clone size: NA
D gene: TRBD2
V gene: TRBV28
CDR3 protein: CASSLGLAVREQYF
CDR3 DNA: TGTGCCAGCAGTTTGGGACTAGCGGTTAGGGAGCAGTACTTC

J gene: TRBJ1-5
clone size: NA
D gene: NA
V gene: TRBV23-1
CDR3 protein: CATADCLEAYSNQPQHF
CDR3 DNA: TGCGCCACCGCGGACTGTCTTGAGGCTTATAGCAATCAGCCCCAGCATTTT

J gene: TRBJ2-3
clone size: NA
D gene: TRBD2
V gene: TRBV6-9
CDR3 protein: CASSWLTTSGSGTQYF
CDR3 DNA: TGTGCCAGCAGCTGGCTCACGACTAGCGGGAGTGGTACGCAGTATTTT

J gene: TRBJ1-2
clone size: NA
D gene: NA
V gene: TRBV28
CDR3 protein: CASSTQRDGYTF
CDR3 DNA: TGTGCCAGCAGTACCCAACGGGATGGCTACACCTTC